This T cell receptor (beta chain) was recorded in a study of shared clonotypes between healthy human individuals. Study-level results: Non-shared clonotypes had lower generation probabilities than those shared by all four donors. Large depth notwithstanding, sorted-subset sequencing proved incomplete by rarefaction. Exclusively blood specimens were collected; tissue repertoires likely differ. With a handful of donors compared, about 5% of naive CD4 clonotypes were shared.

Of note for this clone: Its antigen is not identified.

The germline V and J ends were trimmed by 1 base and 3 bases, with 12 bases remaining between them. CDR3 length: 15 residues. Germline V gives CDR1 SGHAT, CDR2 FQNNGV. The naive CD8 subset, CD45RO-negative cells positively selected for CCR7, excluded terminally differentiated effector memory CD45RA+ cells. Method: immunoSEQ multiplex PCR; TCRdb's copy keeps in-frame clones and lacks some. Among approximately 810,000 clones listed, nearly 95% were seen once. Sequenced input: naive CD8+ T cells sorted from blood. The TCR was taken from a man aged 25 to 40 in good health. The genes are TRBV11-2 and TRBJ1-2; a weak D match, TRBD1 (6 bases). CDR3: CASSLVASGDYGYTF. CDR3 bases: TGTGCCAGCAGCTTAGTGGCCTCAGGGGACTATGGCTACACCTTC. Drawing the rest from reference TRBV11-2 and TRBJ1-2, the complete variable domain is EAGVAQSPRYKIIEKRQSVAFWCNPISGHATLYWYQQILGQGPKLLIQFQNNGVVDDSQLPKDRFSAERLKGVDSTLKIQPAKLEDSAVYLCASSLVASGDYGYTFGSGTRLTVV.